Listed below are T cell receptor beta chains from one sample, sequenced in a study of T-cell reconstitution after alpha-beta-depleted transplantation in children. TCRdb re-called the PCR reads through MiXCR, storing one row per CDR3 protein. The sample includes 500,000 to 750,000 distinct CDR3 sequences, 10% to 15% of them seen just once. Sequencing used PBMCs, mostly from graft donor cells, obtained 360 days after TCRalphabeta/CD19-depleted stem cell transplant. These receptor sequences come from a male patient between 10 and 17 years old who had a stem cell transplant for acute myeloid leukemia, so the T cells may come from the graft donor. Both conserved end residues are part of each CDR3. D genes are given only for firm matches. Not all rows give a size; the values are once, few, many and, for expanded clones, a class.

V gene: TRBV7-2; J gene: TRBJ2-1; clone size: few; D gene: TRBD2; CDR3 DNA: TGTGCCAGCAGCTTCTCCGAGACTAGCGGGAGAGGGAATGAGCAGTTCTTC; CDR3 protein: CASSFSETSGRGNEQFF
V gene: TRBV5-1; J gene: TRBJ2-7; clone size: -; D gene: -; CDR3 DNA: TGCGCCAGCAGCTTGGCAACTGGTTCCTACGAGCAGTACTTC; CDR3 protein: CASSLATGSYEQYF
V gene: TRBV7-6; J gene: TRBJ2-2; clone size: -; D gene: -; CDR3 DNA: TGTGCCAGCAGCTTGTTAGGCAGGGAGAACACCGGGGAGCTGTTTTTT; CDR3 protein: CASSLLGRENTGELFF
V gene: TRBV12-3/TRBV12-4; J gene: TRBJ1-6; clone size: many; D gene: -; CDR3 DNA: TGTGCCAGCATGCTAAAACCGGCACGACCCCTCCACTTT; CDR3 protein: CASMLKPARPLHF
V gene: TRBV4-3; J gene: TRBJ2-1; clone size: few; D gene: TRBD2; CDR3 DNA: TGCGCCAGCAGTCGCCGGTCTAGCGGTCCCAATGAGCAGTTCTTC; CDR3 protein: CASSRRSSGPNEQFF
V gene: TRBV3-1; J gene: TRBJ2-7; clone size: -; D gene: -; CDR3 DNA: TGTGCCAGCAGCCAAGAGGAGCGGACTATACTTTACGAGCAGTACTTC; CDR3 protein: CASSQEERTILYEQYF
V gene: TRBV6-5; J gene: TRBJ2-1; clone size: -; D gene: -; CDR3 DNA: TGTGCCAGCAGTTACCCGGACAGAAACAATGAGCAGTTCTTC; CDR3 protein: CASSYPDRNNEQFF
V gene: TRBV12-3/TRBV12-4; J gene: TRBJ2-1; clone size: -; D gene: -; CDR3 DNA: TGTGCCAGCAGTTCCCCTTTTGACAATGAGCAGTTCTTC; CDR3 protein: CASSSPFDNEQFF
V gene: TRBV11-2; J gene: TRBJ2-1; clone size: many; D gene: -; CDR3 DNA: TGTGCCAGCAGCTTAGGCCTGACTAAACAGTTCTTC; CDR3 protein: CASSLGLTKQFF
V gene: TRBV20-1; J gene: TRBJ2-5; clone size: many; D gene: TRBD2; CDR3 DNA: TGCAGTGCTAGAGATCTCGGGACTAGCGGGAGATGGGAAGAGACCCAGTACTTC; CDR3 protein: CSARDLGTSGRWEETQYF
V gene: TRBV5-1; J gene: TRBJ2-7; clone size: few; D gene: -; CDR3 DNA: TGCGCCAGCACCCGTCGGGATATTTCCTACGAGCAGTACTTC; CDR3 protein: CASTRRDISYEQYF
V gene: TRBV28; J gene: TRBJ2-3; clone size: few; D gene: -; CDR3 DNA: TGTGCCAGCAGTTTACCGGGACCTAACACAGATACGCAGTATTTT; CDR3 protein: CASSLPGPNTDTQYF
V gene: TRBV18; J gene: TRBJ2-7; clone size: -; D gene: TRBD1; CDR3 DNA: TGTGCCAGCTCACCCGTACAGGGGACCTACGAGCAGTACTTC; CDR3 protein: CASSPVQGTYEQYF